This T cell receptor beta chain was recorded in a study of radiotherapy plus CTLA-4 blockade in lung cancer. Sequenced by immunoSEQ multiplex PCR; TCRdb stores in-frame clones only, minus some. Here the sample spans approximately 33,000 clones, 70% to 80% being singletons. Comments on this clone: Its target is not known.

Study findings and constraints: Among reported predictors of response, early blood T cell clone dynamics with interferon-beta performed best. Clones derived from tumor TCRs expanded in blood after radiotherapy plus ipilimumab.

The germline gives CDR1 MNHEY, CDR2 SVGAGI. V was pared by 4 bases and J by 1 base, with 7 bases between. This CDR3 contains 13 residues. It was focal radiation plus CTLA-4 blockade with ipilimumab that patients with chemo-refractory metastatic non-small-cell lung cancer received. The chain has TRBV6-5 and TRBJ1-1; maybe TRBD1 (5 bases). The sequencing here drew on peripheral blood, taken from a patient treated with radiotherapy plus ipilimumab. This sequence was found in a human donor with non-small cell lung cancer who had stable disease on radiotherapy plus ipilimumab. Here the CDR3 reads CASSSTGNTEAFF. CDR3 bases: TGTGCCAGCAGTTCCACAGGGAACACTGAAGCTTTCTTT.